The rows below give T cell receptor beta chains drawn from one sample of a study of blood T cell repertoires in COVID-19. Assay used: immunoSEQ multiplex PCR; TCRdb lists only in-frame clones, some missing. Of around 160,000 clones in the sample, less than 90% were seen once. Sequenced material: peripheral blood. These receptors were collected from a human donor in a cohort sampled during active COVID-19. Each CDR3 is given with its conserved first and last residue. The order of the fields is V gene, D gene, clone size, J gene, CDR3 protein, CDR3 DNA. The D gene is left open where the match is weak. Rows give clone size only sometimes, using once, few, many, or a class for an expanded clone.

TRBV29-1	.	.	TRBJ1-1	CSVGVTANTEAFF	TGCAGCGTTGGGGTGACAGCGAACACTGAAGCTTTCTTT
TRBV19	.	.	TRBJ1-5	CASSKEGLSNQPQHF	TGTGCCAGTAGCAAGGAAGGACTGAGCAATCAGCCCCAGCATTTT
TRBV10-3	.	few	TRBJ2-5	CAISPRAGAASEETQYF	TGTGCCATCAGCCCCCGGGCAGGGGCGGCCTCGGAAGAGACCCAGTACTTC
TRBV29-1	.	.	TRBJ2-3	CSASHGDTQYF	TGCAGCGCCTCGCACGGGGATACGCAGTATTTT
TRBV27	.	.	TRBJ2-7	CASSLHSPYEQYF	TGTGCCAGCAGTTTGCACAGCCCCTACGAGCAGTACTTC
TRBV18	.	.	TRBJ1-2	CASSAQGAYGYTF	TGTGCCAGCTCAGCGCAGGGCGCCTATGGCTACACCTTC
TRBV5-1	.	.	TRBJ1-4	CASSLTGTIYEKLFF	TGCGCCAGCAGCCTAACCGGGACAATTTATGAAAAACTGTTTTTT
TRBV6-6	.	.	TRBJ1-5	CASRSTGTPNQPQHF	TGTGCCAGCAGATCCACAGGGACCCCAAATCAGCCCCAGCATTTT
TRBV18	.	.	TRBJ2-7	CASSPGASYEQYF	TGTGCCAGCTCACCAGGGGCTTCCTACGAGCAGTACTTC
TRBV18	TRBD1	.	TRBJ1-2	CASSPTPGQTPINYGYTF	TGTGCCAGCTCACCAACCCCGGGACAGACCCCTATTAACTATGGCTACACCTTC
TRBV11-2	.	.	TRBJ2-2	CASSLVAAGTTGELFF	TGTGCCAGCAGCTTAGTGGCGGCGGGAACAACCGGGGAGCTGTTTTTT
TRBV5-1	TRBD1	.	TRBJ2-1	CASSLGQGWSYNEQFF	TGCGCCAGCAGCCTAGGACAGGGTTGGTCCTACAATGAGCAGTTCTTC
TRBV10-3	TRBD1	.	TRBJ1-2	CAISGTAGYGYTF	TGTGCCATCAGCGGGACAGCCGGCTATGGCTACACCTTC
TRBV10-3	TRBD1	.	TRBJ2-1	CAIQGVNNEQFF	TGTGCCATACAGGGGGTCAACAATGAGCAGTTCTTC
TRBV6-6	.	.	TRBJ1-3	CASREPGGTGNTIYF	TGTGCCAGCAGGGAGCCTGGTGGCACAGGAAACACCATATATTTT
TRBV11-3	.	.	TRBJ1-2	CASSFGRAYGYTF	TGTGCCAGCAGCTTTGGCAGGGCCTATGGCTACACCTTC
TRBV7-9	.	.	TRBJ2-7	CASSSREGPYEQYF	TGTGCCAGCAGCAGCCGTGAGGGCCCCTACGAGCAGTACTTC
TRBV7-8	TRBD2	.	TRBJ2-5	CASSLGTSFSETQYF	TGTGCCAGCAGCTTAGGGACTAGCTTTTCGGAGACCCAGTACTTC
TRBV6-1	.	.	TRBJ1-2	CASSEGGLGRLGNGYTF	TGTGCCAGCAGTGAAGGGGGCCTTGGGCGGCTTGGCAATGGCTACACCTTC
TRBV5-1	TRBD2	.	TRBJ2-3	CASSPGGSAWGVQYF	TGCGCCAGCAGCCCCGGGGGGTCGGCGTGGGGTGTGCAGTATTTT
TRBV27	.	.	TRBJ1-2	CASSSTRTARVWGYTF	TGTGCCAGCAGTTCAACCCGGACAGCGAGGGTCTGGGGCTACACCTTC
TRBV3-1/TRBV3-2	TRBD1	once	TRBJ1-2	CASSQRTGDGYTF	TGTGCCAGCAGCCAACGTACAGGGGATGGCTACACCTTC
TRBV6-2/TRBV6-3	TRBD1	.	TRBJ2-3	CASSRGAGGEDTQYF	TGTGCCAGCAGCCGAGGTGCAGGGGGCGAAGATACGCAGTATTTT
TRBV2	.	.	TRBJ1-1	CASSGQASTEAFF	TGTGCCAGCAGTGGACAGGCAAGCACTGAAGCTTTCTTT
TRBV9	TRBD1	once	TRBJ1-1	CASTSEDRGPEAFF	TGTGCCAGCACCTCCGAGGACAGGGGCCCTGAAGCTTTCTTT
TRBV4-3	.	.	TRBJ1-3	CASSLLGGQGGNTIYF	TGCGCCAGCAGCCTCCTTGGGGGACAAGGTGGAAACACCATATATTTT
TRBV29-1	.	.	TRBJ1-1	CSVGRGSGEAFF	TGCAGCGTTGGCCGAGGCAGCGGTGAAGCTTTCTTT
TRBV5-4	.	.	TRBJ1-2	CASSSRVNYGYTF	TGTGCCAGCAGCTCCAGGGTTAACTATGGCTACACCTTC
TRBV27	.	.	TRBJ1-1	CASSAQVLNTEAFF	TGTGCCAGCAGTGCGCAGGTGTTGAACACTGAAGCTTTCTTT
TRBV5-5	TRBD2	.	TRBJ2-7	CASSGTSGFPSYEQYF	TGTGCCAGCAGTGGGACTAGCGGGTTTCCCTCCTACGAGCAGTACTTC
TRBV7-9	.	.	TRBJ1-2	CASSLLQDHNYGYTF	TGTGCCAGCAGCTTATTACAGGACCATAACTATGGCTACACCTTC
TRBV5-1	.	.	TRBJ1-4	CASSLGGTHEKLFF	TGCGCCAGCAGCTTGGGAGGTACGCATGAAAAACTGTTTTTT
TRBV2	TRBD1	.	TRBJ1-2	CASSRTGGNYGYTF	TGTGCCAGCAGTCGGACAGGCGGGAACTATGGCTACACCTTC
TRBV2	.	many	TRBJ2-5	CASSGDSQETQYF	TGTGCCAGCAGTGGTGACAGTCAAGAGACCCAGTACTTC